This TCR beta chain was retrieved from a study of T cell responses to AZD1222 COVID-19 vaccine (dated by TCRdb to the early 2020s). For the wider study: A total of under 250 trial participants underwent TCR sequencing, of whom approximately 200 had received two doses of AZD1222 and 26 had received two doses of the MenACWY control vaccine. Enrollment into the trials was organized by age into subgroups of 18-55, 56-69 and 70-plus years, and those subgroups contained approximately 160, 26 and 62 TCR-sequenced participants, respectively. Overall study outcomes, separate from this receptor: Participants were mostly white British and included more females than males, and it was suggested by the authors that clonal diversity may have been underestimated. CD4 TCRs associated with the vaccine covered the entire spike protein, and the dominant responses were in regions 160-218 and 743-854. Reportedly, almost half of the unique spike-specific TCRs recognized epitopes lying outside the regions that are mutated in the B.1.351 and B.1.1.7 variants. In the small 56-69-year group, the increase in depth fell short of significance, most likely because of low power. Because no day 14 peak-response samples were available, repertoires were characterized only after the peak T cell response. After two AZD1222 doses, both the breadth and the depth of spike-specific TCRs were significantly higher than at day 0 and than in MenACWY recipients. Conclusions about previously exposed vaccinees were limited because only a handful of AZD1222 recipients were SARS-CoV-2 seropositive at baseline.

A word on this clone: This clone's antigen is unknown. Base quality data are lacking; no much larger clone is found one base away.

V is shortened by 4 bases, J by 10 bases, and the region joining them spans 18 bases. From cysteine to phenylalanine, the CDR3 is 14 amino acids long. Only CDR3 DNA is held: 42 bases, read in frame from base 1. CDR1 and CDR2 were assigned from the germline V gene as SGHRS and YFSETQ. The CDR3 regions of human TCRbeta chains were analyzed by immunosequencing. For the original study's pipeline: Repertoire TCRs were matched against a reference library of SARS-CoV-2-specific TCRs generated with the MIRA antigen-specificity platform. Breadth was defined as the fraction of unique TCRs that were SARS-CoV-2-associated. Depth was defined as the fraction of total T cells that were SARS-CoV-2-associated. Each spike-specific TCR was assigned to its reactive spike region and to a CD4 or CD8 class using the MIRA data. Log10-transformed breadth and depth values were compared by one-way ANOVA with Sidak's multiple comparisons tests. As stored in TCRdb, this immuneACCESS dataset retains in-frame rearrangements with V and J assigned. A fraction of the clones does not appear; measured against another copy, unresolved V genes explain less than half of the discrepancy, and the remainder lacks a known reason. V and J calls and clone size are as listed in that table; D and trimming were resolved from the DNA. Present in this sample are 190,000 or so clones, about 88% of which were seen just once. Jointly, the top ten make up about 24% of the sample.

Per the publication, the time point label means: about 28 days (+/-7) after the second vaccine dose. AZD1222 recipients with second doses at about 4 weeks or about 12 weeks were pooled, because spike-specific TCR depth and breadth did not differ between schedules. Vaccinee samples came from UK trials COV001 and COV002, including a single-blind randomized controlled phase 2/3 trial of AZD1222 (ChAdOx1 nCoV-19) in healthy adults. For TCRbeta chain sequencing, PBMC samples were collected from trial participants at day 0 and at day 28 after the second dose. Recombination connected TRBV5-1 to TRBJ2-1; the D gene is perhaps TRBD1, from 6 matching bases. The clonotype originates from an adult who received the AZD1222 COVID-19 vaccine. Sequenced material: peripheral blood, taken 28 days after the second AZD1222 dose. The DNA reads as follows: TGCGCCAGCAGCCCCGGACTGAGCGGACAGGAGCAGTTCTTC. Its product reads: CASSPGLSGQEQFF.